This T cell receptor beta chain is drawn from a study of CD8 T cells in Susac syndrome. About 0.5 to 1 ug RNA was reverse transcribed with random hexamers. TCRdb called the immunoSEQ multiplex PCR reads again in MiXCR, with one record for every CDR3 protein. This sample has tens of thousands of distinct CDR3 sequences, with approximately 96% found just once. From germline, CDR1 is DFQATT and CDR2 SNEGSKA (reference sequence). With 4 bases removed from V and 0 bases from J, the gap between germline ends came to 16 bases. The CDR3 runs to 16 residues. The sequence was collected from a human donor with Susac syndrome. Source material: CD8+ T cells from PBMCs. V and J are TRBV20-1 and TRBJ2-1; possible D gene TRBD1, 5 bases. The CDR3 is CSATEQGFSSYNEQFF. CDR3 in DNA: TGCAGTGCTACAGAGCAGGGCTTCAGCTCCTACAATGAGCAGTTCTTC.